Listed here is a single T cell receptor (beta chain). Its antigen remains unknown. A second PCR of 7 to 11 cycles used a sample-barcoded 5' primer and a J-beta primer mix. Every cDNA was tagged by a template-switch adaptor with 12 random nucleotides. From the 5' RACE reads, TCRdb called clonotypes with MiXCR, one entry per CDR3 protein. The sample yields about 670,000 distinct CDR3 sequences, 40% to 65% seen once. PBMCs, at least 6.5 million per sample, were isolated. These data originate in a study of blood T cells in healthy people across ages. Findings of the study overall: Long-lived donors exceeded aged donors in naive CD4+ cells and diversity. Among T cells, TCR beta diversity per million cells dropped roughly linearly as age rose.

What was sequenced was blood. This TCR was recovered from a woman of 80 years or more in good health.

The CDR3 DNA sequence: TGTGCCAGCACCGGGACTAGCGGTTACGAGCAGTACTTC. It encodes CASTGTSGYEQYF. V and J are TRBV12-3 or TRBV12-4 and TRBJ2-4; TRBD2 matches 11 bases. The DNA end favors TRBJ2-7, so the J call may be wrong. This CDR3 is 13 amino acids long.